A single sample gave rise to the 29 T cell receptor beta chains below, sequenced in a study of blood T cell repertoires in COVID-19. Measured with immunoSEQ multiplex PCR; TCRdb has only the in-frame clones, and not every one. The sample has hundreds of thousands of clones, almost 90% seen once. The source material was PBMCs or T cells enriched from blood (not recorded which). The origin of the receptors is a woman aged 18-35 years with acute COVID-19.

The chain is built from TRBV27 and TRBJ1-3; 7 positions agree with TRBD1. With V trimmed by 4 bases and J by 0 bases, 12 bases remained unmatched. CDR1 MNHEY and CDR2 SMNVEV come from the germline V gene (reference sequence). The CDR3 runs 18 residues. Here the CDR3 reads CASSSTGSFPSSGNTIYF. CDR3 sequence (DNA): TGTGCCAGCAGTTCGACAGGGTCTTTCCCAAGCTCTGGAAACACCATATATTTT.

The chain carries TRBV27 and TRBJ1-2, with D perhaps matching TRBD1 (5 bases). The CDR3 contains 12 residues. Germline V CDR1 and CDR2: MNHEY, SMNVEV (reference sequence). V dropped 6 bases and J dropped 7 bases, with 12 bases sitting between them. The DNA for the CDR3 is TGTGCCAGCAGGGGGGGTAAGGGTGGCTACACCTTC. Its protein product is CASRGGKGGYTF.

In DNA, the CDR3 is TGTGCCAGCAGTGACAGAGATACGCAGTATTTT. Its protein is CASSDRDTQYF. The rearrangement uses TRBV6-1 and TRBJ2-3; no definite D call. The CDR3 contains 11 residues. CDR1 and CDR2 from the germline V gene are MNHNS and SASEGT. V lost 3 bases and J lost 5, with 3 bases in between.

The rearrangement links TRBV4-2 to TRBJ2-3; weak D call: TRBD1 (5 bases). Deletions cut 2 bases from V and 2 bases from J, with 14 bases between. This CDR3 comprises 16 residues. Germline lookup yields CDR1 LGHNA and CDR2 YNFKEQ. This CDR3 is CASSQQTATITDTQYF. The CDR3, as DNA: TGTGCCAGCAGCCAACAGACAGCAACTATCACAGATACGCAGTATTTT.

V usage is TRBV10-3 and J usage is TRBJ1-1; no clear D. This CDR3 spans 14 amino acids. Trimming took off 0 bases at V and 2 bases at J, with 7 bases between the two ends. CDR1 is ENHRY, CDR2 SYGVKD, per germline. The CDR3 region is CAISESRGNTEAFF. The CDR3 coding sequence is TGTGCCATCAGTGAGTCCCGCGGAAACACTGAAGCTTTCTTT.

This sequence joins TRBV28 and TRBJ1-5, with 8 bases matching TRBD1. The CDR3 contains 13 residues. The germline CDR1 and CDR2 sequences are MDHEN and SYDVKM. V lost 7 bases and J lost 7; bases outside the gene matches: 6. DNA for the CDR3: TGTGCCAGCACCCTGGACAGGGAACAGCCCCAGCATTTT. It codes for CASTLDREQPQHF.

In its sample, this clone was seen once. J is TRBJ1-1 and V is TRBV7-3; weak D call: TRBD1 (6 bases). The germline V gene has CDR1 SGHTA and CDR2 FQGTGA. The CDR3 has 12 amino acids. Trimming pared 5 bases from V and 7 bases from J, leaving 11 bases between. The CDR3 sequence is CASSEQGYEAFF. The CDR3 nucleotides read TGTGCCAGCAGCGAACAGGGTTATGAAGCTTTCTTT.

V and J are TRBV5-8 and TRBJ1-3; D gene unclear. The germline V and J ends were trimmed by 4 bases and 3 bases, with 14 bases remaining between them. The CDR3 loop spans 15 amino acids. Germline V gene sequence: CDR1 SGHTS, CDR2 YDEGEE. This CDR3 is CASSRTAGVGNTIYF. The DNA of the CDR3 is TGTGCCAGCAGCCGCACGGCCGGGGTTGGAAACACCATATATTTT.

A word on this clone: This CDR3 is also generated by other DNA sequences in the sample. This rearrangement joins TRBV28 to TRBJ2-5; D gene ambiguous. Germline assignment: CDR1 MDHEN and CDR2 SYDVKM. The CDR3 length is 13 residues. With 2 bases removed from V and 2 bases from J, the gap between germline ends came to 6 bases. CDR3 sequence: CASSLVQQETQYF. The CDR3 nucleotides are TGTGCCAGCAGTTTAGTGCAGCAAGAGACCCAGTACTTC.

The rearrangement joins TRBV11-3 to TRBJ2-7; 9 bases are shared with TRBD2. This CDR3 is built from 15 residues. J lost 7 bases, V lost 5 bases, and 12 bases had no gene match. Germline lookup yields CDR1 SGHNT and CDR2 YENEEA. CDR3 sequence reads: CASSPGGAGGREQYF. The CDR3 nucleotides are TGTGCCAGCAGCCCCGGAGGAGCGGGAGGTAGAGAGCAGTACTTC.

V is TRBV5-6 and J is TRBJ2-7; D unclear. V shed 4 bases and J shed 2 bases, with 7 bases lying between them. CDR3 length: 12 residues. Germline assignment: CDR1 SGHDT and CDR2 YYEEEE. The CDR3 bases are TGTGCCAGCAGCAAATCTACCTACGAGCAGTACTTC. It translates to CASSKSTYEQYF.

The chain combines TRBV7-2 with TRBJ1-5, with 8 bases matching TRBD1. This CDR3 is 15 amino acids long. With 5 bases clipped from V and 6 bases from J, the junction kept 9 bases outside the gene matches. From germline, CDR1 is SGHTA and CDR2 FQGNSA. The CDR3 spells CASSHRGWEFQPQHF. The CDR3 bases are TGTGCCAGCAGCCACAGGGGGTGGGAGTTTCAGCCCCAGCATTTT.

This chain joins TRBV15 and TRBJ1-5; D is unresolved. CDR3 length equals 13 residues. V was pared by 5 bases and J by 0 bases, with 5 bases between. Germline V gene lookup returns CDR1 LNHNV and CDR2 YYDKDF (reference sequence). CDR3 DNA sequence: TGTGCCACCAGCCTGGCTAGCAATCAGCCCCAGCATTTT. This translates into CATSLASNQPQHF.

The chain combines TRBV5-4 with TRBJ1-2; D might be TRBD1 (6 bases). Per germline, CDR1 SGHNT and CDR2 YYREEE (reference sequence). V lost 3 bases to trimming and J lost 5 bases, with 8 bases between them. This CDR3 is 12 amino acids long. In DNA form, the CDR3 reads TGTGCCAGCAGCTCCGGGACATATGGCTACACCTTC. As protein: CASSSGTYGYTF.

The rearrangement joins TRBV2 to TRBJ1-2; perhaps TRBD1 as D (6 bases). In germline, CDR1 is SNHLY, CDR2 FYNNEI. The CDR3 is 15 residues long. Trimming left V 3 bases short and J 0 bases short, with 11 bases between. In DNA, the CDR3 is TGTGCCAGCAGTGATAAAAAGGGGGCTAACTATGGCTACACCTTC. Its protein is CASSDKKGANYGYTF.

V gene TRBV7-2 combines with J gene TRBJ1-6; 8 nucleotides agree with TRBD1. Trimming cost V 1 base and J 8 bases; bases outside gene matches: 7. Germline V gives CDR1 SGHTA, CDR2 FQGNSA. This CDR3 contains 16 residues. CDR3 DNA: TGTGCCAGCAGCTTAGTTGCGTCAGGGGGCGATTCACCCCTCCACTTT. It yields the protein CASSLVASGGDSPLHF.

The chain links TRBV7-6 to TRBJ2-3; 7 bases match TRBD1. This CDR3 has 15 residues. From germline, CDR1 is SGHVS and CDR2 FNYEAQ. The trim removed 5 bases at V and 0 bases at J, leaving 5 bases unmatched. CDR3 bases: TGTGCCAGCAGCCCGGGGACAGCCAGCACAGATACGCAGTATTTT. This encodes CASSPGTASTDTQYF.

CDR3 DNA sequence: TGTGCCAGCTCCGTGGGCAGCTATGGCTACACCTTC. Encoded protein: CASSVGSYGYTF. The chain carries TRBV3-1 (or the pseudogene TRBV3-2) and TRBJ1-2; D unresolved. Germline loops: CDR1 LGHDT, CDR2 YNNKEL (reference sequence). Trimming left V 8 bases short and J 4 bases short, with 11 bases between. The CDR3 loop spans 12 amino acids.

This clone has more than one count but fewer than ten. This chain uses TRBV5-5 with TRBJ1-6, with D uncertain. The germline V and J ends were trimmed by 4 bases and 7 bases, with 6 bases remaining between them. The CDR3 runs to 12 residues. Germline-derived CDR1 and CDR2 are SGHKS and YYEKEE (reference sequence). The CDR3: CASSTVNSPLHF. Here the CDR3 DNA reads TGTGCCAGCAGCACGGTAAATTCACCCCTCCACTTT. The full variable domain, rest sourced from reference TRBV5-5 and TRBJ1-6, is DAGVTQSPTHLIKTRGQQVTLRCSPISGHKSVSWYQQVLGQGPQFIFQYYEKEERGRGNFPDRFSARQFPNYSSELNVNALLLGDSALYLCASSTVNSPLHFGNGTRLTVT.

The chain combines TRBV24-1 with TRBJ1-4; D unresolved. The length of the CDR3 is 13 residues. V was shortened by 4 bases and J by 5 bases, with 7 bases between the two germline ends. Germline CDR1 KGHDR, CDR2 SFDVKD. The CDR3 spells CATSEEGNEKLFF. For the CDR3, the DNA is TGTGCCACCAGTGAGGAGGGCAATGAAAAACTGTTTTTT.

The V and J genes are TRBV7-3 and TRBJ1-1; TRBD1 agrees at 7 bases. The CDR3 runs 15 residues. The junction had 9 bases not matched to a gene; V was cut back by 4 bases and J by 4 bases. Germline CDR1 and CDR2: SGHTA and FQGTGA. CDR3 region: CASSSQTGTSTEAFF. The DNA for the CDR3 is TGTGCCAGCAGCTCGCAGACAGGGACGAGCACTGAAGCTTTCTTT.

The genes are TRBV7-9 and TRBJ1-2; 7 bases agree with TRBD1. Germline V gene data show CDR1 as SEHNR and CDR2 as FQNEAQ (reference sequence). CDR3 size: 13 residues. With 5 bases clipped from V and 2 bases from J, the junction kept 2 bases outside the gene matches. CDR3 protein: CASSPGQNYGYTF. The CDR3 nucleotides read TGTGCCAGCAGCCCGGGACAGAACTATGGCTACACCTTC.

The chain has TRBV7-8 and TRBJ1-1; D remains ambiguous. This CDR3 has 11 amino acids. The germline gives CDR1 SGHVS, CDR2 FQNEAQ. With 5 bases removed from V and 5 bases from J, the gap between germline ends came to 6 bases. The CDR3 DNA reads TGTGCCAGCAGCCCCGGGACTGAAGCTTTCTTT. Translated: CASSPGTEAFF.

The chain combines TRBV18 with TRBJ1-1; 7 nucleotides match TRBD1. Germline values: CDR1 KGHSH, CDR2 LQKENI. J was trimmed by 7 bases and V by 5 bases; bases with no gene match: 7. The CDR3 sequence is 13 residues long. The CDR3 DNA reads TGTGCCAGCTCAGGACACCGGGACAGTGAAGCTTTCTTT. Translating gives CASSGHRDSEAFF. Based on the CDR3 plus reference TRBV18 and TRBJ1-1, the full variable domain is NAGVMQNPRHLVRRRGQEARLRCSPMKGHSHVYWYRQLPEEGLKFMVYLQKENIIDESGMPKERFSAEFPKEGPSILRIQQVVRGDSAAYFCASSGHRDSEAFFGQGTRLTVV.

V is TRBV24-1 and J is TRBJ1-2, with TRBD1 matching 9 bases. V dropped 3 bases and J dropped 8; count of bases not matched to a gene: 9. Germline-derived CDR1 and CDR2 are KGHDR and SFDVKD. This CDR3 comprises 15 residues. The CDR3 sequence is CATSDRDRVTGGYTF. DNA for the CDR3: TGTGCCACCAGTGATCGGGACAGGGTTACGGGGGGCTACACCTTC.

This clone was seen just once. This chain links TRBV28 with TRBJ1-3; 8 bases fit TRBD1. V was pared by 5 bases and J by 6 bases, with 12 bases of the junction left unmatched. CDR1 is MDHEN and CDR2 is SYDVKM in the germline V gene. CDR3 size: 16 residues. CDR3 sequence (DNA): TGTGCCAGCAGTCGTAGGACAGGGTATGGTACAAACACCATATATTTT. Translation gives CASSRRTGYGTNTIYF.

The genes are TRBV24-1 and TRBJ2-3; 14 nucleotides align to TRBD2. Germline V gives CDR1 KGHDR, CDR2 SFDVKD. V lost 3 bases and J lost 2; bases outside the gene matches: 6. This CDR3 comprises 18 residues. CDR3 in DNA: TGTGCCACCAGTGATGCAAGGACTAGCGGGAGGTTCACAGATACGCAGTATTTT. As protein: CATSDARTSGRFTDTQYF.

This chain uses TRBV7-2 with TRBJ1-2; 7 bases agree with TRBD1. With V trimmed by 5 bases and J by 8 bases, 11 bases remained unmatched. The germline CDR1 and CDR2 sequences are SGHTA and FQGNSA. The CDR3 contains 14 residues. The CDR3 protein is CASSPPGTEGGYTF. Here the CDR3 DNA reads TGTGCCAGCAGCCCCCCCGGGACAGAGGGCGGCTACACCTTC. The full variable domain, completed using reference TRBV7-2 and TRBJ1-2, is GAGVSQSPSNKVTEKGKDVELRCDPISGHTALYWYRQSLGQGLEFLIYFQGNSAPDKSGLPSDRFSAERTGGSVSTLTIQRTQQEDSAVYLCASSPPGTEGGYTFGSGTRLTVV.

The chain combines TRBV27 with TRBJ1-4; D may be TRBD1 (6 bases). The CDR3 runs to 15 residues. CDR1 MNHEY and CDR2 SMNVEV come from the germline V gene (reference sequence). V was clipped by 6 bases and J by 4 bases, with 15 bases between them. CDR3 nucleotide sequence: TGTGCCAGCAGCCTGACGACAGGTTATAATGAAAAACTGTTTTTT. Its protein is CASSLTTGYNEKLFF.